Shown below are 4 T cell receptor beta chains from a single sample sequenced in a study of CD8 T cells in Susac syndrome. Random-hexamer reverse transcription was applied to roughly 0.5 to 1 ug RNA. TCRdb fed the immunoSEQ multiplex PCR reads into MiXCR, producing one record per CDR3 protein. The sample contains 180,000 or so distinct CDR3 sequences, 90% to 96% of which appear only once. The specimen was CD4+ T cells from PBMCs. The receptors were gathered from a human donor with multiple sclerosis.

The V call is TRBV9, the J call TRBJ2-1; D unresolved. The CDR3 length is 15 residues. The ends were cut back, 3 bases at V and 9 bases at J, with 19 bases in the middle. Germline CDR1 is SGDLS and CDR2 is YYNGEE. CDR3 sequence: CASSAAPVTALEQFF. CDR3 DNA sequence: TGTGCCAGCAGCGCGGCACCAGTTACTGCCCTTGAGCAGTTCTTC.

This chain uses TRBV20-1 with TRBJ1-1; no firm D call. This CDR3 has 15 amino acids. Trimming removed 2 bases at V and 0 bases at J, with 13 bases between. Germline V CDR1 and CDR2: DFQATT, SNEGSKA (reference sequence). This CDR3 reads CSARKTAGMNTEAFF. DNA of the CDR3: TGCAGTGCTAGAAAGACGGCTGGTATGAACACTGAAGCTTTCTTT.

The chain combines TRBV7-8 with TRBJ2-3; 8 bases align to TRBD2. This CDR3 region has 14 residues. Germline V gives CDR1 SGHVS, CDR2 FQNEAQ. After removal of 0 bases from V and 5 bases from J, the junction contained 1 base not matched to a gene. The CDR3 reads CASSLAGLVDTQYF. DNA of the CDR3: TGTGCCAGCAGCTTAGCGGGACTAGTAGATACGCAGTATTTT.

This rearrangement joins TRBV5-4 to TRBJ1-1; D gene unclear. Per the germline V gene, CDR1 is SGHNT and CDR2 is YYREEE (reference sequence). V gave up 4 bases and J gave up 2 bases, with 12 bases separating them. The CDR3 runs 14 residues. CDR3 coding DNA: TGTGCCAGCAGCCCCGGAATCACCAACACTGAAGCTTTCTTT. As protein: CASSPGITNTEAFF.